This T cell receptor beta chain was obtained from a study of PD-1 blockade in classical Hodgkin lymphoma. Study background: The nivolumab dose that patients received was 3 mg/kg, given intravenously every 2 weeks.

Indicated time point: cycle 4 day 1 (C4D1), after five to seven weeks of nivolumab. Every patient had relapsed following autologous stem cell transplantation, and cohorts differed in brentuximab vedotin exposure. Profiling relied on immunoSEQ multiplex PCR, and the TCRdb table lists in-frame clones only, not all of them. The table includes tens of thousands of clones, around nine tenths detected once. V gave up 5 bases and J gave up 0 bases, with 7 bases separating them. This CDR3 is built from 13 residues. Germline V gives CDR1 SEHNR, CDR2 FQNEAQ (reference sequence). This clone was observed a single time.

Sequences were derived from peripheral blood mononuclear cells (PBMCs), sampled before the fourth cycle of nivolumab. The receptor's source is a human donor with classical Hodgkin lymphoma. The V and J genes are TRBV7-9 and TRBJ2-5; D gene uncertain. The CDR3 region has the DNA TGTGCCAGCAGCCCAACCCACCAAGAGACCCAGTACTTC. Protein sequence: CASSPTHQETQYF.